These 23 T cell receptor beta chains share one sample of origin, sequenced in a study of T cell responses to AZD1222 COVID-19 vaccine (dated by TCRdb to the early 2020s). Library preparation used the immunoSEQ multiplex PCR assay. Not all clones reach the TCRdb copy of this immuneACCESS table, which keeps in-frame sequences only. Checked studies attribute under half of the gap to unresolved V genes and leave the rest unexplained. The sample has 150,000 to 200,000 clones on record, approximately 90% of them singletons. The ten largest clones add up to approximately 1.2% of the sample. Reading the label with the study, this specimen's time point is: about 28 days (+/-7) after the second vaccine dose. The specimen comprised peripheral blood, sampled 28 days after the second AZD1222 dose. Every receptor here comes from an adult who received the AZD1222 COVID-19 vaccine.

V gene TRBV7-2 combines with J gene TRBJ1-1; D perhaps matches TRBD1 (6 bases). Between the trimmed V and J ends, which lost 6 bases and 8 bases, there was a span of 13 bases. The germline V gene has CDR1 SGHTA and CDR2 FQGNSA. The CDR3 length is 12 residues. This CDR3 is CASSFSGTEAFF. In DNA, the CDR3 is TGTGCCAGCAGTTTTTCAGGGACAGAAGCTTTCTTT.

The chain joins TRBV30 to TRBJ1-1; 10 bases are shared with TRBD1. This CDR3 region has 16 residues. The junction had 14 bases not matched to a gene; V was cut back by 6 bases and J by 4 bases. The V gene's germline CDR1 is GTSNPN and CDR2 SVGIG (reference sequence). The DNA for the CDR3 is TGTGCCTGCGACGGGACAGGGGAGCATGTAGGCACTGAAGCTTTCTTT. Translation gives CACDGTGEHVGTEAFF.

This clone was counted a few times. V gene TRBV12-3 or TRBV12-4 combines with J gene TRBJ2-7; D unresolved. Trimming shortened V by 3 bases and J by 1 base, and 7 bases separated the two germline ends. The CDR3 contains 13 residues. In nucleotides, the CDR3 is TGTGCCAGCAGTTTGTCGGTTTCCTACGAGCAGTACTTC. This codes for CASSLSVSYEQYF.

This chain links TRBV5-6 with TRBJ2-1; possibly TRBD2 for D (5 bases). The germline V gene encodes CDR1 SGHDT and CDR2 YYEEEE. Trimming pared 0 bases from V and 2 bases from J, leaving 9 bases between. The CDR3 spans 15 residues. The CDR3 loop is CASSLVGVAYNEQFF. CDR3 sequence (DNA): TGTGCCAGCAGCTTGGTCGGGGTGGCCTACAATGAGCAGTTCTTC. Complete variable domain (other parts from reference TRBV5-6 and TRBJ2-1): DAGVTQSPTHLIKTRGQQVTLRCSPKSGHDTVSWYQQALGQGPQFIFQYYEEEERQRGNFPDRFSGHQFPNYSSELNVNALLLGDSALYLCASSLVGVAYNEQFFGPGTRLTVL.

V usage is TRBV19 and J usage is TRBJ1-1, with 9 bases identical to TRBD1. The CDR3 sequence is 14 residues long. Unmatched junction bases numbered 2, after V lost 3 bases and J lost 3 bases. Germline CDR1 reads LNHDA; CDR2 reads SQIVND (reference sequence). In nucleotides, the CDR3 is TGTGCCAGTAGTATGGGGACAGGGCACACTGAAGCTTTCTTT. Its protein is CASSMGTGHTEAFF.

The rearrangement uses TRBV11-2 and TRBJ2-1; TRBD2 agrees at 9 bases. The V and J ends lost 3 bases and 4 bases, in that order; junction bases with no gene match: 7. The CDR3 contains 16 residues. Germline V CDR1 and CDR2: SGHAT, FQNNGV. DNA for the CDR3: TGTGCCAGCAGCTTGGGAGCGGGGGGCCAATACAATGAGCAGTTCTTC. Its protein is CASSLGAGGQYNEQFF.

This sequence joins TRBV18 and TRBJ1-2, with a possible D match to TRBD1 (6 bases). CDR3 length: 14 amino acids. The germline V and J ends were trimmed by 3 bases and 5 bases, with 13 bases remaining between them. CDR1 KGHSH and CDR2 LQKENI come from the germline V gene. DNA of the CDR3: TGTGCCAGCTCACCCCCGGACAGCCGGTATGGCTACACCTTC. As protein: CASSPPDSRYGYTF.

V gene TRBV5-1 combines with J gene TRBJ1-1; D unclear. The CDR3 is 13 residues long. CDR1 SGHRS and CDR2 YFSETQ come from the germline V gene. Trimming pared 2 bases from V and 1 base from J, leaving 6 bases between. In DNA, the CDR3 is TGCGCCAGCAGCTTCAACTCGAACACTGAAGCTTTCTTT. Its translation is CASSFNSNTEAFF.

The chain couples TRBV19 to TRBJ2-5; maybe TRBD1 (6 bases). CDR1 and CDR2 (germline): LNHDA, SQIVND (reference sequence). Between the trimmed V and J ends, which lost 5 bases and 4 bases, there was a span of 17 bases. The CDR3 extends over 15 amino acids. The DNA for the CDR3 is TGTGCCAGTAGTGCCTGGGGGCCAGGCAGAGAGACCCAGTACTTC. Amino acid sequence: CASSAWGPGRETQYF. The variable domain in full, with the rest retrieved from reference TRBV19 and TRBJ2-5, is DGGITQSPKYLFRKEGQNVTLSCEQNLNHDAMYWYRQDPGQGLRLIYYSQIVNDFQKGDIAEGYSVSREKKESFPLTVTSAQKNPTAFYLCASSAWGPGRETQYFGPGTRLLVL.

The J gene is TRBJ2-2, the V gene TRBV19; 7 nucleotides agree with TRBD1. V was clipped by 6 bases and J by 0 bases; unmatched bases: 13. The germline V gene has CDR1 LNHDA and CDR2 SQIVND (reference sequence). This CDR3 contains 18 residues. For the CDR3, the DNA is TGTGCCAGTAGGGCCTACCACCGGGACAGCGCGAACACCGGGGAGCTGTTTTTT. Amino acid sequence: CASRAYHRDSANTGELFF.

As concerns this clone: Other DNA sequences in the sample encode the same CDR3. This chain uses TRBV9 with TRBJ2-7; 13 bases are shared with TRBD2. The CDR3 is 16 residues long. V lost 3 bases to trimming and J lost 2 bases; unmatched junction nucleotides: 5. CDR1 and CDR2 (germline): SGDLS, YYNGEE. DNA for the CDR3: TGTGCCAGCAGCGAGGGCGGGACTAGCGGGACCTACGAGCAGTACTTC. This gives the protein CASSEGGTSGTYEQYF.

The chain joins TRBV27 to TRBJ2-3; the D gene is possibly TRBD2 (6 bases). V lost 0 bases, J lost 1 base, and 11 bases lay in between. The germline V gene encodes CDR1 MNHEY and CDR2 SMNVEV (reference sequence). The CDR3 totals 16 residues. The DNA of the CDR3 is TGTGCCAGCAGTTTATCAGGGACTGCCCGCACAGATACGCAGTATTTT. Translating gives CASSLSGTARTDTQYF.

The V and J genes are TRBV27 and TRBJ2-1; D is possibly TRBD2 (7 bases). The length of the CDR3 is 12 residues. Germline assignment: CDR1 MNHEY and CDR2 SMNVEV (reference sequence). V was trimmed by 6 bases and J by 8 bases, leaving 11 bases between them. The CDR3 nucleotides are TGTGCCAGCAGACAGGGAGGGGATGAGCAGTTCTTC. Protein: CASRQGGDEQFF.

The rearrangement links TRBV27 to TRBJ2-7, with 8 bases fitting TRBD1. Trimming took 5 bases from V and 3 from J; bases not matched to a gene: 3. CDR3 length: 13 residues. Germline values: CDR1 MNHEY, CDR2 SMNVEV (reference sequence). CDR3 sequence reads: CASSPGTGYEQYF. Here the CDR3 DNA reads TGTGCCAGCAGTCCTGGGACAGGCTACGAGCAGTACTTC.

This clone was seen only a few times. The chain recombines TRBV4-2 with TRBJ2-1, with 7 nucleotides matching TRBD1. This CDR3 region has 14 residues. Germline lookup yields CDR1 LGHNA and CDR2 YNFKEQ. After removal of 1 base from V and 10 bases from J, the junction contained 7 bases not matched to a gene. The CDR3 loop is CASSQGVRDREQFF. In nucleotides, the CDR3 is TGTGCCAGCAGCCAAGGTGTCCGGGACAGAGAGCAGTTCTTC.

This chain joins TRBV5-1 and TRBJ2-1; 11 nucleotides line up with TRBD2. The CDR3 length is 16 residues. Per the germline V gene, CDR1 is SGHRS and CDR2 is YFSETQ. The junction had 5 bases not matched to a gene; V was cut back by 2 bases and J by 4 bases. As DNA, the CDR3 is TGCGCCAGCAGCTTTGCAACTAGCGGGAGTTACAATGAGCAGTTCTTC. It codes for CASSFATSGSYNEQFF.

The genes are TRBV4-1 and TRBJ2-7, with 7 bases matching TRBD2. The trim removed 2 bases at V and 3 bases at J, leaving 19 bases unmatched. The CDR3 runs to 19 residues. Germline loops: CDR1 MGHRA, CDR2 YSYEKL. The CDR3 loop reads CASSQPPVISGTNYYEQYF. The CDR3 coding sequence is TGCGCCAGCAGCCAACCCCCTGTGATCTCCGGGACTAACTACTACGAGCAGTACTTC.

This chain links TRBV4-3 with TRBJ2-7; perhaps TRBD1 as D (6 bases). Trimming removed 9 bases from V and 6 bases from J, with 18 bases in between. This CDR3 is built from 13 residues. Germline V CDR1 and CDR2: LGHNA, YSLEER. This chain's CDR3 is CASRGSSRGEQYF. The CDR3 region has the DNA TGCGCCAGTCGTGGAAGTTCCAGGGGCGAGCAGTACTTC.

This chain uses TRBV4-2 with TRBJ2-7; no clear D gene. Deletions cut 4 bases from V and 0 bases from J, with 13 bases between. The germline CDR1 and CDR2 sequences are LGHNA and YNFKEQ. The CDR3 sequence is 15 residues long. CDR3: CASSPAGSSSYEQYF. CDR3 DNA sequence: TGTGCCAGCAGCCCAGCCGGGTCCAGCTCCTACGAGCAGTACTTC.

The chain joins TRBV5-1 to TRBJ1-2; D perhaps matches TRBD1 (6 bases). V was cut by 0 bases and J by 4 bases, with 19 bases left in between. The CDR3 contains 17 residues. The germline V gene has CDR1 SGHRS and CDR2 YFSETQ. In nucleotides, the CDR3 is TGCGCCAGCAGCTTGGGGTCCAGGCAGGGGTTCGCCTATGGCTACACCTTC. Translation: CASSLGSRQGFAYGYTF. The complete variable domain, with remaining parts taken from reference TRBV5-1 and TRBJ1-2, reads KAGVTQTPRYLIKTRGQQVTLSCSPISGHRSVSWYQQTPGQGLQFLFEYFSETQRNKGNFPGRFSGRQFSNSRSEMNVSTLELGDSALYLCASSLGSRQGFAYGYTFGSGTRLTVV.

The chain employs TRBV7-9 and TRBJ1-2, with D possibly being TRBD1 (6 bases). The CDR3 spans 16 residues. The germline CDR1 and CDR2 sequences are SEHNR and FQNEAQ (reference sequence). V was pared by 2 bases and J by 3 bases, with 16 bases between. CDR3: CASSLNSGAVHYGYTF. Written as DNA, the CDR3 is TGTGCCAGCAGCTTAAACTCGGGGGCGGTGCACTATGGCTACACCTTC.

The rearrangement uses TRBV4-3 and TRBJ2-1; D tentatively fits TRBD1 or TRBD2 (5 bases each). The CDR3 has 18 residues. V lost 0 bases to trimming and J lost 2 bases, with 17 bases between them. Germline values: CDR1 LGHNA, CDR2 YSLEER. The CDR3 is CASSQDGSSRGPYNEQFF. CDR3 DNA: TGCGCCAGCAGCCAAGACGGGTCCAGTCGGGGCCCCTACAATGAGCAGTTCTTC.

The chain recombines TRBV21-1 with TRBJ1-3; TRBD1, as called in the table, went unchecked against the DNA. TRBV21-1 represents a pseudogene. This CDR3 spans 18 amino acids. The CDR3 is CASSKCRAIIISGNTIYF. The DNA of the CDR3 is TGTGCCAGCAGCAAATGCAGGGCAATCATCATCTCTGGAAACACCATATATTTT.